This TCR beta chain originates from a study of cytomegalovirus exposure and HLA in healthy donors. Concerning this clone itself: The antigen is not known.

Points from the study as a whole: Earlier analysis yielded a pattern in which most TCR beta V segments were productive about 90% or about 30% of the time. Most TCR sequences showed up rarely, but some public TCRs showed up in many donors.

Both 60 Vbeta primers and 13 Jbeta primers went into the PCR. Assay used: immunoSEQ multiplex PCR; TCRdb lists only in-frame clones, some missing. The sample shows roughly 150,000 clones, about three fifths of them seen only once. Input material: PBMCs. This TCR came from a woman in her 30s in good health and CMV-seropositive.

The CDR3 here is CASSHQPGQGFYTEAFF. The CDR3, as DNA: TGTGCCAGCAGCCACCAACCGGGACAGGGTTTTTACACTGAAGCTTTCTTT. The rearrangement links TRBV11-2 to TRBJ1-1; TRBD1 aligns across 9 bases. The V segment lost 5 bases and the J segment 3 bases; nucleotides outside the gene matches: 13. The CDR3 covers 17 residues. The germline V gene encodes CDR1 SGHAT and CDR2 FQNNGV.